Included here is one T cell receptor (beta chain) sequence, with context. Its antigen remains unidentified. TCRdb fed the reads into MiXCR, producing one record per CDR3 protein. The top ten clones hold 15% to 20% of a sample with approximately 340,000 distinct CDR3 sequences, almost 30% of them seen once. The data were taken from a study of T cell repertoires in cytomegalovirus infection. Study-level results: Predominance within the ex vivo response was attributable to HLA-C-restricted CMV-specific TCR beta clonotypes.

The specimen comprised cultured PBMCs, sampled from culture after CMV antigen stimulation. This receptor was taken from a human donor in good health (CMV status not recorded). Some clones in this sample may be carry-over from other donors' samples.

CDR3 amino acids: CASSLLRNRGADTQYF. CDR3 nucleotide sequence: TGTGCCAGCAGCCTCCTCCGGAACAGGGGGGCAGATACGCAGTATTTT. The V gene is TRBV7-2, the J gene TRBJ2-3, with 8 bases aligning to TRBD1. The CDR3 extends over 16 amino acids. CDR1 and CDR2 (germline): SGHTA, FQGNSA. V lost 5 bases to trimming and J lost 4 bases; unmatched junction nucleotides: 11. Using reference TRBV7-2 and TRBJ2-3 for the parts outside the CDR3, the full variable domain is GAGVSQSPSNKVTEKGKDVELRCDPISGHTALYWYRQSLGQGLEFLIYFQGNSAPDKSGLPSDRFSAERTGGSVSTLTIQRTQQEDSAVYLCASSLLRNRGADTQYFGPGTRLTVL.